A single sample gave rise to the 8 T cell receptor beta chains below, sequenced in a study of shared clonotypes between healthy human individuals. This table comes from immunoSEQ multiplex PCR, and its TCRdb copy is limited to in-frame clones, with some not included. The data show 2 million to 2.5 million clones, with roughly 90% seen just once and 0.37% held by the top ten. The specimen sequenced was naive CD4+ T cells from PBMCs. The subset denotes: CD45RA+ positively selected. The receptors were gathered from a man aged 18 to 29 in good health. Some clones in this sample may be carry-over from other donors' samples.

With respect to this clone: The same CDR3 also results from other DNA sequences found in this sample. This rearrangement joins TRBV5-1 to TRBJ2-7; tentative D call: TRBD2 (5 bases). There are 13 residues in the CDR3. The V end lost 2 bases, the J end lost 0 bases, and 6 bases lay between the germline ends. Germline lookup yields CDR1 SGHRS and CDR2 YFSETQ. The CDR3 loop is CASSLGSSYEQYF. CDR3 DNA: TGCGCCAGCAGCTTAGGGAGCTCCTACGAGCAGTACTTC. Full variable domain (remainder filled in from reference TRBV5-1 and TRBJ2-7): KAGVTQTPRYLIKTRGQQVTLSCSPISGHRSVSWYQQTPGQGLQFLFEYFSETQRNKGNFPGRFSGRQFSNSRSEMNVSTLELGDSALYLCASSLGSSYEQYFGPGTRLTVT.

The chain has TRBV5-4 and TRBJ2-1; TRBD2 is a possible D gene (5 bases). Germline CDR1 reads SGHNT; CDR2 reads YYREEE (reference sequence). The CDR3 sequence is 15 residues long. Trimming removed 3 bases from V and 8 bases from J, with 18 bases in between. Here the CDR3 reads CASSSRTQPIDEQFF. CDR3 bases: TGTGCCAGCAGCTCTCGGACTCAACCGATCGATGAGCAGTTCTTC.

This chain uses TRBV9 with TRBJ2-1; 15 bases agree with TRBD2. Germline lookup yields CDR1 SGDLS and CDR2 YYNGEE. The CDR3 spans 16 residues. J was trimmed by 9 bases and V by 4 bases; bases with no gene match: 8. CDR3 residues: CASSPTGLAGGVEQFF. The CDR3 bases are TGTGCCAGCAGCCCGACGGGACTAGCGGGAGGTGTTGAGCAGTTCTTC.

V and J are TRBV19 and TRBJ1-2; D gene uncertain. The CDR3 is 13 amino acids. The germline CDR1 and CDR2 sequences are LNHDA and SQIVND (reference sequence). Trimming pared 7 bases from V and 3 bases from J, leaving 12 bases between. The CDR3 region has the DNA TGTGCCAGTAACCGCGGACGGGACTATGGCTACACCTTC. It codes for CASNRGRDYGYTF.

This clone has just a few counts. This sequence joins TRBV29-1 and TRBJ1-1; D is possibly TRBD1 (5 bases). The V end was cut by 5 bases, the J end by 5 bases, with 15 bases between. The CDR3 length is 13 residues. Looked up from germline, CDR1 is SQVTM and CDR2 is ANQGSEA. CDR3 loop: CSVTQGPGTEAFF. CDR3 DNA sequence: TGCAGCGTTACCCAGGGCCCGGGGACTGAAGCTTTCTTT.

This clone has just one count. The V gene is TRBV7-2, the J gene TRBJ1-1; perhaps TRBD1 as D (6 bases). Germline V gene sequence: CDR1 SGHTA, CDR2 FQGNSA. V was clipped by 4 bases and J by 6 bases, with 12 bases between them. This CDR3 comprises 13 residues. For the CDR3, the DNA is TGTGCCAGCAGCTACACAGGGAGGGCTGAAGCTTTCTTT. Amino acids: CASSYTGRAEAFF.

Concerning this clone itself: The same CDR3 arises from other DNA sequences in this sample as well. V is TRBV28 and J is TRBJ2-7; D unclear. The V end lost 5 bases, the J end lost 3 bases, and 11 bases lay between the germline ends. The CDR3 runs to 13 residues. Germline loops: CDR1 MDHEN, CDR2 SYDVKM. In nucleotides, the CDR3 is TGTGCCAGCAGTCCCCCGCCGCTCTACGAGCAGTACTTC. Protein product: CASSPPPLYEQYF. The whole variable domain, remainder taken from reference TRBV28 and TRBJ2-7, is DVKVTQSSRYLVKRTGEKVFLECVQDMDHENMFWYRQDPGLGLRLIYFSYDVKMKEKGDIPEGYSVSREKKERFSLILESASTNQTSMYLCASSPPPLYEQYFGPGTRLTVT.

This chain uses TRBV25-1 with TRBJ2-7; 9 nucleotides match TRBD2. Germline V gene sequence: CDR1 MGHDK, CDR2 SYGVNS. The CDR3 has 13 amino acids. Trimming at V came to 6 bases and at J to 6 bases, leaving 6 bases not matched to a gene. The CDR3 here is CASSVAGEGEQYF. The CDR3 coding sequence is TGTGCCAGCAGCGTAGCGGGAGAGGGCGAGCAGTACTTC.